The sequence of this T cell receptor (beta chain) was determined in a study of Ad26.COV2.S vaccination and SARS-CoV-2 variants. Study overall: Intramuscular Ad26.COV2.S at 5x10^10 or 1x10^11 viral particles. Study observations and caveats: The TCR breadth and depth analyses may have produced an underestimate of total T cell responses.

The method was immunoSEQ multiplex PCR; TCRdb's version includes in-frame clones alone and lacks a portion of them. The data contain around 450,000 clones, roughly 87% of them singletons. The CDR3 sequence is 13 residues long. The V segment lost 9 bases and the J segment 4 bases; nucleotides outside the gene matches: 8. Germline V gives CDR1 MDHEN, CDR2 SYDVKM. On this clone: Its specificity is not known.

As for treatment: some 19 received Ad26.COV2.S at low or high dose, single or two shots; several received placebo; per-sample allocation not given. Sampling happened 63 days after the first vaccine or placebo injection. Expression of Wuhan-strain SARS-CoV-2 spike came from the Ad26 vector that formed the vaccine. The source is a person aged 18-65 years who received the Ad26.COV2.S COVID-19 vaccine or a placebo. The sequenced sample was peripheral blood, obtained in a trial of Ad26.COV2.S vaccine versus placebo. The rearrangement links TRBV28 to TRBJ1-1; TRBD1 matches at 7 bases. The CDR3 spells CASRQGSGTEAFF. The DNA for the CDR3 is TGTGCCAGTCGACAGGGATCAGGCACTGAAGCTTTCTTT.